Shown below are 5 T cell receptor beta chains from a single sample sequenced in a study of regulatory T cells in long-lasting Graves disease. The authors made the TCR library using RNA they extracted from PBMCs. TCRdb ran MiXCR on the reads and lists one entry per CDR3 protein. The sample shows roughly 870 distinct CDR3 sequences, roughly 60% of them seen only once. The material sequenced was peripheral blood mononuclear cells (PBMCs), taken with antithyroid drug treatment, in newly diagnosed or persistent Graves disease (not recorded which). The receptors originated from a female donor with Graves disease.

This chain uses TRBV28 with TRBJ2-1, with D possibly being TRBD1 or TRBD2 (6 bases each). The V end was cut by 7 bases, the J end by 10 bases, with 17 bases between. Germline CDR1 MDHEN, CDR2 SYDVKM. CDR3 size: 13 residues. CDR3 amino acids: CASIKDYGTEQFF. The CDR3 DNA reads as TGTGCCAGCATTAAGGACTACGGGACAGAGCAGTTCTTC.

The chain carries TRBV12-3 or TRBV12-4 and TRBJ2-1; D is unresolved. CDR3 length: 12 residues. V lost 5 bases and J 8 bases, leaving 10 bases between the germline ends. The CDR3 here is CASSQTSDEQFF. The DNA for the CDR3 is TGTGCCAGCAGTCAAACATCGGATGAGCAGTTCTTC.

The table lists this clonotype with a few counts. The rearrangement uses TRBV12-3 or TRBV12-4 and TRBJ2-5; D may be TRBD1 or TRBD2 (6 bases each). Trimming left V 5 bases short and J 4 bases short, with 14 bases between. The CDR3 loop spans 14 amino acids. The CDR3 protein is CASSATGRGETQYF. The CDR3 coding sequence is TGTGCCAGCAGTGCCACAGGGCGGGGAGAGACCCAGTACTTC.

The rearrangement links TRBV28 to TRBJ2-2; 7 bases align to TRBD1. The ends lost 7 bases at V and 6 bases at J; junction bases unmatched: 8. Germline V CDR1 and CDR2: MDHEN, SYDVKM. The CDR3 length is 14 residues. The CDR3 protein is CASTTGTVAGELFF. Here the CDR3 DNA reads TGTGCCAGCACGACCGGGACAGTCGCCGGGGAGCTGTTTTTT.

The rearrangement links TRBV7-3 to TRBJ2-3; the D gene is possibly TRBD1 (6 bases). With 0 bases removed from V and 6 bases from J, the gap between germline ends came to 10 bases. The CDR3 contains 14 residues. Germline V gene sequence: CDR1 SGHTA, CDR2 FQGTGA. The CDR3 reads CASSLTGGGDTQYF. The CDR3 region has the DNA TGTGCCAGCAGCTTAACTGGGGGCGGGGATACGCAGTATTTT. The entire variable domain, with the rest obtained from reference TRBV7-3 and TRBJ2-3, is as follows: GAGVSQTPSNKVTEKGKYVELRCDPISGHTALYWYRQSLGQGPEFLIYFQGTGAADDSGLPNDRFFAVRPEGSVSTLKIQRTERGDSAVYLCASSLTGGGDTQYFGPGTRLTVL.